The clone carrying this TCR beta chain was seen more than once but under ten times. The antigen is undetermined. Caucasian adults living in Nashville, Tennessee, provided all samples. This sample is drawn from a study of shared clonotypes between healthy human individuals. Study conclusions and caveats: Across a handful of donors, naive CD4 shared approximately 4.5%, naive CD8 approximately 3.5%, memory CD4 approximately 2.5%, memory CD8 0.4% to 0.5%. Blood alone was sampled, and tissue repertoires likely differ. Across subsets, estimated richness was generally greater for naive than for memory populations.

Trimming took 3 bases from V and 6 from J, leaving 12 bases between them. The CDR3 has 14 amino acids. Germline V CDR1 and CDR2: KGHSH, LQKENI. Method: immunoSEQ multiplex PCR; TCRdb's copy keeps in-frame clones and lacks some. The data hold approximately 530,000 clones, with around 96% observed a single time. Material: naive CD4+ T cells sorted from blood. The subset is: CD45RA+ positively selected. The chain combines TRBV18 with TRBJ1-5, with D possibly matching TRBD1 (5 bases). The receptor's source is a woman in her 30s in good health. The CDR3 sequence: CASSPGTRGQPQHF. CDR3 DNA sequence: TGTGCCAGCTCACCTGGGACCCGGGGTCAGCCCCAGCATTTT. Full variable domain (missing parts from reference TRBV18 and TRBJ1-5): NAGVMQNPRHLVRRRGQEARLRCSPMKGHSHVYWYRQLPEEGLKFMVYLQKENIIDESGMPKERFSAEFPKEGPSILRIQQVVRGDSAAYFCASSPGTRGQPQHFGDGTRLSIL.